Listed below are T cell receptor beta chains from one sample, sequenced in a study of graft-versus-host responses after intestinal transplantation. Which antigens these TCRs recognize remains unknown. TCRdb keeps only in-frame clones here, not all; method: immunoSEQ multiplex PCR. The sample holds tens of thousands of clones; approximately 94% are singletons and the top ten take 1.5% to 2.5%. The sample was unstimulated CD8+ T cells sorted from spleen or lymph node cells, taken before intestinal transplant. These receptors were collected from a human donor who received an intestinal transplant. Both conserved end residues are part of each CDR3. The D gene is left open where the match is weak. Clone size, where shown, is once, few, many, or a class for clones that have expanded.

v_call	d_call	clone_size	j_call	cdr3_aa	cdr3_nt
TRBV21-1	-	-	TRBJ1-5	CASPRFRGTDQPQHF	TGTGCCAGCCCTCGTTTCAGGGGAACGGATCAGCCCCAGCATTTT
TRBV9	TRBD2	-	TRBJ2-3	CASSASRGVDTDTQYF	TGTGCCAGCAGCGCATCCCGGGGGGTAGACACAGATACGCAGTATTTT
TRBV4-3	-	-	TRBJ1-1	CASSRTGYTEAFF	TGCGCCAGCAGCCGCACAGGGTACACTGAAGCTTTCTTT
TRBV6-1	-	once	TRBJ2-7	CASSEEAGFITSYEQYF	TGTGCCAGCAGTGAGGAAGCCGGGTTTATAACCAGCTACGAGCAGTACTTC
TRBV7-6	TRBD1	-	TRBJ1-3	CASSSAFTGVNGNTIYF	TGTGCCAGCAGCTCAGCATTTACAGGGGTCAATGGAAACACCATATATTTT
TRBV5-1	-	-	TRBJ2-3	CASSLEFEEASTDTQYF	TGCGCCAGCAGCTTAGAGTTCGAGGAGGCGAGCACAGATACGCAGTATTTT
TRBV4-3	TRBD1	-	TRBJ1-2	CASSQDQGARDGYTF	TGCGCCAGCAGCCAAGATCAGGGGGCGAGAGATGGCTACACCTTC
TRBV6-5	TRBD1	-	TRBJ1-1	CASSFGQGNTEAFF	TGTGCCAGCAGCTTCGGACAGGGAAACACTGAAGCTTTCTTT
TRBV2	-	-	TRBJ1-2	CASSEGGTSYNYGYTF	TGTGCCAGCAGTGAAGGAGGAACCTCCTATAACTATGGCTACACCTTC
TRBV7-2	TRBD2	-	TRBJ2-1	CASSGLEGYNEQFF	TGTGCCAGCAGTGGACTAGAGGGGTACAATGAGCAGTTCTTC